This T cell receptor (beta chain) was observed in a study of T cell repertoires in cytomegalovirus infection. The wider study: An indication of both CMV infection and matching HLA type came from public TCR beta signatures.

TCRdb processed the reads anew with MiXCR; each CDR3 protein has one entry. The sample gives 490,000 or so distinct CDR3 sequences, approximately 11% of which show up once; roughly 10% is in the top ten. Many counts were recorded for this clonotype. The antigen is undetermined. Germline CDR1 reads SGHDT; CDR2 reads YYEEEE. The length of the CDR3 is 15 residues. Trimming left V 6 bases short and J 2 bases short, with 17 bases between. Study-level points and caveats: The cumulative frequency of public TCR beta families identified carriers of CMV plus the relevant HLA. HLA-C-restricted TCR beta clonotypes specific for CMV led the ex vivo response.

The sample was PBMCs. The chain carries TRBV5-6 and TRBJ1-2; the D gene is possibly TRBD1 (6 bases). The source is a human donor in good health (CMV status not recorded). Some clones in this sample may be carry-over from other donors' samples. The DNA for the CDR3 is TGTGCCAGCAACGGTCGACAGGCTCAGAACTATGGCTACACCTTC. Protein sequence: CASNGRQAQNYGYTF.